The 13 T cell receptor beta chains below all came from one sample that was sequenced in a study of shared clonotypes between healthy human individuals. Assay: immunoSEQ multiplex PCR; the TCRdb copy retains only in-frame clones and omits some. The sample records around 2,100,000 clones, about 95% being singletons. Naive CD8 cells, CD45RO-negative and positively selected for CCR7, excluded terminally differentiated effector memory CD45RA+ cells. Sequencing used naive CD8+ T cells sorted from blood. The receptor set was obtained from a man between 18 and 29 years old in good health.

The chain uses TRBV2 and TRBJ1-2; TRBD1 matches 10 bases. Germline lookup yields CDR1 SNHLY and CDR2 FYNNEI. The CDR3 totals 15 residues. J lost 7 bases, V lost 4 bases, and 9 bases had no gene match. The CDR3 spells CASSGSMGQGFGYTF. CDR3 nucleotides: TGTGCCAGCAGTGGGTCTATGGGACAGGGGTTTGGCTACACCTTC. Using reference TRBV2 and TRBJ1-2 for the parts outside the CDR3, the full variable domain is EPEVTQTPSHQVTQMGQEVILRCVPISNHLYFYWYRQILGQKVEFLVSFYNNEISEKSEIFDDQFSVERPDGSNFTLKIRSTKLEDSAMYFCASSGSMGQGFGYTFGSGTRLTVV.

With regard to this clone: The sample has other DNA sequences that encode this CDR3 too. The V gene is TRBV5-4, the J gene TRBJ2-5, with 8 bases matching TRBD2. V shed 1 base and J 4 bases; nucleotides not matched to a gene: 0. The germline CDR1 and CDR2 sequences are SGHNT and YYREEE (reference sequence). The CDR3 sequence is 13 residues long. DNA for the CDR3: TGTGCCAGCAGCTTGCGGGGGGGAGAGACCCAGTACTTC. It translates to CASSLRGGETQYF. The complete variable domain, with remaining parts taken from reference TRBV5-4 and TRBJ2-5, reads ETGVTQSPTHLIKTRGQQVTLRCSSQSGHNTVSWYQQALGQGPQFIFQYYREEENGRGNFPPRFSGLQFPNYSSELNVNALELDDSALYLCASSLRGGETQYFGPGTRLLVL.

About this clone: Within the sample, other DNA sequences also encode this same CDR3. This chain connects TRBV7-6 to TRBJ2-7; a possible D gene is TRBD1 (5 bases). Trimming pared 1 base from V and 0 bases from J, leaving 10 bases between. Germline V gene sequence: CDR1 SGHVS, CDR2 FNYEAQ. The CDR3 totals 15 residues. The CDR3 nucleotides are TGTGCCAGCAGCTTAGGGGCAGGGCCCTCCTACGAGCAGTACTTC. As protein: CASSLGAGPSYEQYF.

This chain links TRBV30 with TRBJ2-2; 9 nucleotides line up with TRBD2. Looked up from germline, CDR1 is GTSNPN and CDR2 is SVGIG (reference sequence). J was trimmed by 3 bases and V by 2 bases; bases with no gene match: 7. This CDR3 region has 16 residues. CDR3 region: CAWSFLAGDDTGELFF. The CDR3 DNA sequence: TGTGCCTGGAGTTTTTTAGCGGGGGACGACACCGGGGAGCTGTTTTTT. Supplemented by reference TRBV30 and TRBJ2-2, the full variable domain reads SQTIHQWPATLVQPVGSPLSLECTVEGTSNPNLYWYRQAAGRGLQLLFYSVGIGQISSEVPQNLSASRPQDRQFILSSKKLLLSDSGFYLCAWSFLAGDDTGELFFGEGSRLTVL.

V is TRBV6-5 and J is TRBJ2-7; 12 bases map to TRBD2. CDR3 length: 16 amino acids. Germline V gene sequence: CDR1 MNHEY, CDR2 SVGAGI. V lost 0 bases and J lost 7; bases outside the gene matches: 7. CDR3 in DNA: TGTGCCAGCAGTTACTCCCCTAGCGGGGGGGTCGGAGAGCAGTACTTC. It encodes CASSYSPSGGVGEQYF.

The V and J genes are TRBV6-5 and TRBJ2-7; 9 nucleotides line up with TRBD1. The CDR3 consists of 15 residues. The junction had 7 bases not matched to a gene; V was cut back by 5 bases and J by 2 bases. CDR1 and CDR2 from the germline V gene are MNHEY and SVGAGI. The CDR3 sequence is CASSLPGQGPYEQYF. The CDR3 nucleotides read TGTGCCAGCAGTCTGCCGGGACAGGGACCCTACGAGCAGTACTTC.

This clone was detected once. The chain employs TRBV6-1 and TRBJ1-2; no reliable D call. Germline CDR1 reads MNHNS; CDR2 reads SASEGT. The CDR3 length is 15 residues. V was clipped by 3 bases and J by 8 bases, with 19 bases between them. CDR3 nucleotide sequence: TGTGCCAGCAGTGAGCGGTTGGCTGAGACTATCGGCTACACCTTC. Translated, it gives CASSERLAETIGYTF.

CDR3 protein: CAISESEGLAAGANVLTF. CDR3 nucleotide sequence: TGTGCCATCAGTGAGTCGGAGGGACTAGCAGCTGGGGCCAACGTCCTGACTTTC. The chain recombines TRBV10-3 with TRBJ2-6, with TRBD2 identical over 9 bases. Germline V CDR1 and CDR2: ENHRY, SYGVKD. The CDR3 runs to 18 residues. Unmatched junction bases numbered 5, after V lost 0 bases and J lost 2 bases.

In DNA, the CDR3 is TGCAGTGGAGGGGGCTCCGAGCAGTACTTC. This translates into CSGGGSEQYF. The chain couples TRBV20-1 to TRBJ2-7; 7 nucleotides align to TRBD1. The length of the CDR3 is 10 residues. The V segment lost 7 bases and the J segment 6 bases; nucleotides outside the gene matches: 3. CDR1 is DFQATT, CDR2 SNEGSKA, per germline (reference sequence).

This sequence joins TRBV25-1 and TRBJ2-7; D is possibly TRBD1 (6 bases). Trimming shortened V by 1 base and J by 6 bases, and 10 bases separated the two germline ends. Germline assignment: CDR1 MGHDK and CDR2 SYGVNS. The CDR3 totals 13 residues. The CDR3 DNA is TGTGCCAGCAGTGAATCAGGGGCCCTCGAGCAGTACTTC. Translating gives CASSESGALEQYF.

V is TRBV7-2 and J is TRBJ1-6, with 8 bases aligning to TRBD1. CDR1 and CDR2 from the germline V gene are SGHTA and FQGNSA. J gave up 2 bases and V 5 bases, and 5 bases lay outside the gene matches. The CDR3 consists of 16 residues. The CDR3 loop is CASSPDRVTYNSPLHF. The DNA of the CDR3 is TGTGCCAGCAGCCCGGACAGGGTCACCTATAATTCACCCCTCCACTTT.

The CDR3: CASSLGVEGTGTSTDTQYF. The CDR3 DNA is TGCGCCAGCAGCTTGGGCGTTGAGGGGACAGGGACTAGCACAGATACGCAGTATTTT. J is TRBJ2-3 and V is TRBV5-1, with 9 bases aligning to TRBD1. The CDR3 has 19 residues. V shed 0 bases and J 0 bases; nucleotides not matched to a gene: 11. Germline CDR1 SGHRS, CDR2 YFSETQ.

The V and J genes are TRBV5-1 and TRBJ1-1, with 7 bases identical to TRBD1. J was trimmed by 4 bases and V by 4 bases; bases with no gene match: 1. Germline loops: CDR1 SGHRS, CDR2 YFSETQ. CDR3 length: 12 residues. The CDR3 loop is CASSAGGTEAFF. The CDR3 nucleotides read TGCGCCAGCAGCGCAGGGGGCACTGAAGCTTTCTTT.